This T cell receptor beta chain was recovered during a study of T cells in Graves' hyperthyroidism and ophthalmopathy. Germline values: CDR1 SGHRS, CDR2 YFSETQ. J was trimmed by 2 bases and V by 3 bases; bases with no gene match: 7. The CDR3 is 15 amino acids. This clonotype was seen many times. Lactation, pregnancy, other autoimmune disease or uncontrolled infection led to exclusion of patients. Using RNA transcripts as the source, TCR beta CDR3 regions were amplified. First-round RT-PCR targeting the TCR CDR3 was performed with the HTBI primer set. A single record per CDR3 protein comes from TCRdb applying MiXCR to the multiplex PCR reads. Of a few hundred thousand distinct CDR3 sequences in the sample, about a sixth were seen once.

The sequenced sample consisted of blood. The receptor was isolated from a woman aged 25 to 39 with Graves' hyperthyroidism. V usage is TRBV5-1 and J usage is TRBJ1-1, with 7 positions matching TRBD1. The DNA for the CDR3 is TGCGCCAGCAGCTATGGGGGACAGCAAAACACTGAAGCTTTCTTT. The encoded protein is CASSYGGQQNTEAFF. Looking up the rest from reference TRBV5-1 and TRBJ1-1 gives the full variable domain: KAGVTQTPRYLIKTRGQQVTLSCSPISGHRSVSWYQQTPGQGLQFLFEYFSETQRNKGNFPGRFSGRQFSNSRSEMNVSTLELGDSALYLCASSYGGQQNTEAFFGQGTRLTVV.